The clone carrying this T cell receptor (beta chain) came up many times. Its antigen remains unidentified. Uncontrolled infections, other autoimmune diseases, pregnancy or lactation led to exclusion of patients. The sample comes from a study of T cells in Graves' hyperthyroidism and ophthalmopathy. The CDR3 is 14 residues long. Germline CDR1 and CDR2: SGHTA and FQGNSA. The germline V and J ends were trimmed by 2 bases and 4 bases, with 11 bases remaining between them. It was RNA transcripts that yielded the amplified TCR beta CDR3 regions. The primer set for the first-round RT-PCR of the TCR CDR3 was HTBI. MiXCR was run by TCRdb on the multiplex PCR reads, yielding one entry per CDR3 protein. Of 550,000 to 700,000 distinct CDR3 sequences in the sample, approximately 44% were seen once. Study-wide results and limits: Most clonotypes expanded in the thyroid (above 0.001) were also present in blood.

This chain uses TRBV7-2 with TRBJ1-1; perhaps TRBD1 as D (5 bases). The sequence derives from an adult woman with Graves' disease, either hyperthyroidism or ophthalmopathy (not recorded which). Sequenced: peripheral blood or thyroid tissue (not recorded which). The CDR3 here is CASSLQGWITEAFF. DNA for the CDR3: TGTGCCAGCAGCTTACAGGGCTGGATCACTGAAGCTTTCTTT.